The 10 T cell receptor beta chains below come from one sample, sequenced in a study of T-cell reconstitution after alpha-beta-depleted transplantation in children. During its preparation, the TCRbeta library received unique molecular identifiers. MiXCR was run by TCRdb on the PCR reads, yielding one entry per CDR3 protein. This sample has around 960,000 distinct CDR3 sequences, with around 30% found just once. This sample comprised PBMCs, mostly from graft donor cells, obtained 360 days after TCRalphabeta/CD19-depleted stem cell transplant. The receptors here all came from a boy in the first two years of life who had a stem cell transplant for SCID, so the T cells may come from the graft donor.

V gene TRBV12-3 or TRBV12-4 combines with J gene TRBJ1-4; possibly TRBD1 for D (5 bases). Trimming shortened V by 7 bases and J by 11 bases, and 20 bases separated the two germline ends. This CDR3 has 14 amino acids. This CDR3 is CASTLGPYVDKLFF. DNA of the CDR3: TGTGCCAGCACCCTGGGGCCGTACGTAGATAAACTGTTTTTT.

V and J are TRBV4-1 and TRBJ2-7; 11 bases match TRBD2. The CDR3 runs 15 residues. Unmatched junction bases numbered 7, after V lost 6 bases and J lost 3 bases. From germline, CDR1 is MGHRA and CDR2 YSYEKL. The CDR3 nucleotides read TGCGCCAGCAGTCCGGGACTAGCGGCTTACTACGAGCAGTACTTC. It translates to CASSPGLAAYYEQYF.

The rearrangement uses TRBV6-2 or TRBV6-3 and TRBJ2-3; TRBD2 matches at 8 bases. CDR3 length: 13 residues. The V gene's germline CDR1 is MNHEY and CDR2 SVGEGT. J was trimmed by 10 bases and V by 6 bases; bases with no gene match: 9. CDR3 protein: CASRGAGDPSQYF. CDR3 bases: TGTGCCAGCAGAGGAGCGGGGGATCCATCGCAGTATTTT.

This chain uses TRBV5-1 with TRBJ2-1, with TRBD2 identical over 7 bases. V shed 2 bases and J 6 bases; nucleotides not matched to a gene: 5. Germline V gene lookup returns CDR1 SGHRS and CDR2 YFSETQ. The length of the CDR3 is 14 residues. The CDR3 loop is CASSFAGDRNEQFF. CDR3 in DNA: TGCGCCAGCAGCTTTGCGGGGGACCGCAATGAGCAGTTCTTC.

The CDR3 loop reads CASSIRQLTGELFF. For the CDR3, the DNA is TGTGCCAGCAGTATTCGACAGCTCACCGGGGAGCTGTTTTTT. This chain connects TRBV27 to TRBJ2-2; possibly TRBD1 for D (5 bases). The germline gives CDR1 MNHEY, CDR2 SMNVEV (reference sequence). The CDR3 has 14 amino acids. The ends were cut back, 5 bases at V and 4 bases at J, with 11 bases in the middle.

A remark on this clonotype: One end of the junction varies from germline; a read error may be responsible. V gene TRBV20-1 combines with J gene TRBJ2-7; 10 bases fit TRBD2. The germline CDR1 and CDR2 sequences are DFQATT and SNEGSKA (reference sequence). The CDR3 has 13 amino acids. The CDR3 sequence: CSPSGGSSYEQYF. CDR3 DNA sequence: TGCAGTCCTAGCGGGGGCAGCTCCTACGAGCAGTACTTC.

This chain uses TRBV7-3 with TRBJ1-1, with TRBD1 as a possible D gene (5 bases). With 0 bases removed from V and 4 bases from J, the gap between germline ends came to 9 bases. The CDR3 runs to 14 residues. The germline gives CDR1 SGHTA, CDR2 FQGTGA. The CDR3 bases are TGTGCCAGCAGCTTAACCCAGGGAGCCACTGAAGCTTTCTTT. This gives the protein CASSLTQGATEAFF. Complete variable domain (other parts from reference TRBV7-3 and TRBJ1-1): GAGVSQTPSNKVTEKGKYVELRCDPISGHTALYWYRQSLGQGPEFLIYFQGTGAADDSGLPNDRFFAVRPEGSVSTLKIQRTERGDSAVYLCASSLTQGATEAFFGQGTRLTVV.

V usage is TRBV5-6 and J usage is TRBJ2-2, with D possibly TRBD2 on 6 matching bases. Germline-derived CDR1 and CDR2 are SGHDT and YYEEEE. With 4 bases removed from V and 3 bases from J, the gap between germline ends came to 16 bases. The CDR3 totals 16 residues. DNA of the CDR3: TGTGCCAGCAGCCTTCTAGCGACGGTAGACACCGGGGAGCTGTTTTTT. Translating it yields CASSLLATVDTGELFF.

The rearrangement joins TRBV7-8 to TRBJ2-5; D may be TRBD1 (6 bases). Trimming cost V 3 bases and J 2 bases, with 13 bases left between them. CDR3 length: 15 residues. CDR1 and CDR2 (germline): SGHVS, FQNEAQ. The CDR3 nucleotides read TGTGCCAGCAGCTTGCAGGGGATACTGCAAGAGACCCAGTACTTC. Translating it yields CASSLQGILQETQYF. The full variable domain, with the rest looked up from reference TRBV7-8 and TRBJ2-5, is GAGVSQSPRYKVAKRGQDVALRCDPISGHVSLFWYQQALGQGPEFLTYFQNEAQLDKSGLPSDRFFAERPEGSVSTLKIQRTQQEDSAVYLCASSLQGILQETQYFGPGTRLLVL.

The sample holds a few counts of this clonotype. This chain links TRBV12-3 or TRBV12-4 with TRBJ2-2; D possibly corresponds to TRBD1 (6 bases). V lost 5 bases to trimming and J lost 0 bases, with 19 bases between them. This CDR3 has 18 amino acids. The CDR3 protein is CASSPQLGARSNTGELFF. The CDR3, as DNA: TGTGCCAGCAGTCCCCAGCTGGGGGCGCGGTCGAACACCGGGGAGCTGTTTTTT.